These 8 T cell receptor beta chains were sequenced from one sample in a study of T cells after yellow fever vaccination. TCRdb re-called the 5' RACE reads through MiXCR, storing one row per CDR3 protein. The table lists 150,000 to 200,000 distinct CDR3 sequences, approximately 10% of them singletons. Sequences were derived from CD8+ T cells sorted from PBMCs, sampled 45 days after the yellow fever booster vaccination. These receptors came from a man younger than 35 who received the YFV17D yellow fever vaccine.

This chain joins TRBV4-1 and TRBJ1-5, with unresolved D. The CDR3 spans 15 residues. The germline V gene has CDR1 MGHRA and CDR2 YSYEKL. Trimming pared 4 bases from V and 10 bases from J, leaving 20 bases between. The CDR3 nucleotides read TGCGCCAGCAGCCTCCGGGAGCCTCTAAAGAATCCCCAGCATTTT. Translating it yields CASSLREPLKNPQHF.

This clonotype turned up a few times. This rearrangement joins TRBV7-6 to TRBJ2-1, with D hard to call. The V and J ends lost 4 bases and 8 bases respectively, with 9 bases between them. Germline loops: CDR1 SGHVS, CDR2 FNYEAQ. There are 12 residues in the CDR3. Written as DNA, the CDR3 is TGTGCCAGCAGCTGGACCCTCGATGAGCAGTTCTTC. It translates to CASSWTLDEQFF.

This clonotype occurred a few times. The gene calls are TRBV6-2 or TRBV6-3 and TRBJ2-1; 9 bases are a match to TRBD2. Looked up from germline, CDR1 is MNHEY and CDR2 is SVGEGT. Trimming at V came to 7 bases and at J to 4 bases, leaving 8 bases not matched to a gene. The CDR3 sequence is 15 residues long. CDR3 in amino acids: CASINAGGIYNEQFF. DNA of the CDR3: TGTGCCAGCATCAATGCGGGGGGGATATACAATGAGCAGTTCTTC.

A few counts support this clonotype. The chain recombines TRBV28 with TRBJ2-7, with 10 bases identical to TRBD1. CDR1 is MDHEN, CDR2 SYDVKM, per germline. The J segment lost 7 bases and the V segment lost 4 bases, leaving 7 bases of the junction unmatched. The CDR3 spans 14 residues. This chain's CDR3 is CASSSDRGRREQYV. The CDR3 nucleotides are TGTGCCAGCAGTTCCGACAGGGGGCGGCGAGAGCAGTACGTC.

This clonotype was counted only a few times. This chain uses TRBV2 with TRBJ2-1; 8 bases agree with TRBD2. CDR1 and CDR2 (germline): SNHLY, FYNNEI. The CDR3 loop spans 14 amino acids. V lost 3 bases to trimming and J lost 8 bases; unmatched junction nucleotides: 6. CDR3 protein: CASSDELAADEQFF. The CDR3 DNA sequence: TGTGCCAGCAGTGACGAACTAGCGGCAGATGAGCAGTTCTTC.

This clonotype was recorded many times. The chain links TRBV4-3 to TRBJ2-1; 7 bases align to TRBD2. CDR3 size: 14 residues. In germline, CDR1 is LGHNA, CDR2 YSLEER. J gave up 9 bases and V 4 bases, and 9 bases lay outside the gene matches. This CDR3 reads CASSRTLAAGEQFF. The CDR3 coding sequence is TGCGCCAGCAGCCGAACTCTAGCGGCGGGTGAGCAGTTCTTC.

This clonotype was recorded a few times. J is TRBJ1-1 and V is TRBV19, with D perhaps matching TRBD1 (6 bases). The germline V gene has CDR1 LNHDA and CDR2 SQIVND (reference sequence). V was trimmed by 7 bases and J by 11 bases, leaving 23 bases between them. This CDR3 comprises 14 residues. CDR3 nucleotide sequence: TGTGCCAGTACCAGGGGCTGGGGTATCAGTAGGGCTTTCTTT. Its translation is CASTRGWGISRAFF.

This clonotype was counted a few times. The V gene is TRBV6-5, the J gene TRBJ1-2; possible D gene TRBD1, 5 bases. CDR1 and CDR2 (germline): MNHEY, SVGAGI. The CDR3 is made up of 14 amino acids. Trimming took off 2 bases at V and 0 bases at J, with 7 bases between the two ends. This CDR3 reads CASSYTGANYGYTF. CDR3 nucleotides: TGTGCCAGCAGTTACACGGGGGCTAACTATGGCTACACCTTC.